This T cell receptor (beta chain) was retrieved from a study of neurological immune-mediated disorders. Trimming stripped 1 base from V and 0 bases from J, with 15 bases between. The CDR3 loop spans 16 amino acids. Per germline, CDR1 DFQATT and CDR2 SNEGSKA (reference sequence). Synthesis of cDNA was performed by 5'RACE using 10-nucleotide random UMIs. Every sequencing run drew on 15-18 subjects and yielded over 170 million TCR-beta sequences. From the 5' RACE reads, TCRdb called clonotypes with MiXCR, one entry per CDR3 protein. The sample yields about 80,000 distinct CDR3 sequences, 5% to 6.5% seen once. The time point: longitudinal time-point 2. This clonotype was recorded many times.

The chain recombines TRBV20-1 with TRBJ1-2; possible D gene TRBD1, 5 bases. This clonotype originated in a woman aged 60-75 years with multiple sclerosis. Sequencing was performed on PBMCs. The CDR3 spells CSARAPRGSTNYGYTF. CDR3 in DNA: TGCAGTGCTAGAGCCCCGAGGGGCAGTACTAACTATGGCTACACCTTC.